This record looks at one T cell receptor beta chain sequence and its context. Its antigen remains undetermined. No much larger clonotype is one base removed from it; base qualities were not supplied. Whole blood was collected in K2EDTA tubes by collaborating institutions according to the institutions' own protocols. For TCRbeta analysis, collaborator samples were shipped as frozen whole blood, as isolated PBMCs, or as DNA extracted from either sample type. CDR1 is given as LGHNT and CDR2 as FRNRAP, both from the germline V gene. V drops 2 bases and J drops 3 bases, leaving 10 bases in between. The CDR3 sequence holds 14 residues, the cysteine and phenylalanine included. The read is trimmed to its CDR3 DNA, 42 bases read in frame from base 1. This specimen belongs to a study of blood T cell repertoires in COVID-19 (TCRdb year 2020). Looking at the study overall: Samples covering the acute and convalescent phases of COVID-19 were provided by collaborators in the United States, Italy and Spain. The material from the prospective study consisted of cDNA or gDNA derived from T cells, B-cell-depleted T cells, or PBMCs. Subjects who had been exposed to COVID-19, were actively infected with it, or had recovered from it provided the deeply sampled blood TCRbeta repertoires that made up the dataset. The repertoires were released in a freely available public database meant as a resource for research on the immune response to SARS-CoV-2. The samples were drawn from the first 160 participants of the ongoing ImmuneRACE study and from 950 to 1,500 subjects provided by 6 global collaborators. A de-identified subject ID, COVID-19 status, age in years and sex were almost always included in the sample metadata. Where HLA class I and class II types were available, the types were taken from metadata supplied by the sample provider, not from assay-based typing. On the study overall, not on this receptor specifically: Clinical and demographic metadata were provided uncurated, with the amount varying by source and participant.

TCRbeta CDR3 regions were amplified from genomic DNA by means of the immunoSEQ Assay, a bias-controlled multiplex PCR. Under the source paper's analysis protocol: The number of nucleated cells in each sample was estimated from the amplification of reference gene primers within the assay. Sequence reads were collapsed and filtered to measure the absolute abundance of every unique TCRbeta CDR3 rearrangement. Productive Simpson clonality was computed per sample as the square root of Simpson's diversity index over productive rearrangements. TCRdb's version of the immuneACCESS table is confined to in-frame rearrangements and falls short of the full clone set. An unresolved V gene accounts for under half of the shortfall where checked; the remainder is of unknown origin. V, J and clone size were drawn from that table, and D and trimming were deduced from the DNA. The table for this sample lists under 500,000 clones; around 88% of them were counted only once. The top ten constitute roughly 4.3% of the sample.

This sequence originates from a woman under 40 with acute or convalescent COVID-19. The receptor chain draws on TRBV12-5 and TRBJ1-2, with no D gene named confidently. The sequencing sample was made of peripheral blood. The CDR3 region: CASGLIGRDYGYTF. The nucleotide sequence is given as TGTGCTAGTGGTTTGATCGGGAGGGACTATGGCTACACCTTC.